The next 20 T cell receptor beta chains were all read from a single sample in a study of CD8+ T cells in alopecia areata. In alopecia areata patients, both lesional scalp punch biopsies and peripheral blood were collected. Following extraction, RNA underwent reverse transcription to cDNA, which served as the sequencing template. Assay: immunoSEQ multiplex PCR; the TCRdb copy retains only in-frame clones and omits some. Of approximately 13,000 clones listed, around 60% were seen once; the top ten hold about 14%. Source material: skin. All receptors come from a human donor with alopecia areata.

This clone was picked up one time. Written as DNA, the CDR3 is TGTGCCAGCAGCGGGGGCATTCCTACAATGAGGCAGTTCTTC. It codes for CASSGGIPTMRQFF. The chain employs TRBV9 and TRBJ2-1; weak D call: TRBD1 (5 bases). Between the trimmed V and J ends, which lost 3 bases and 12 bases, there was a span of 19 bases. Germline loops: CDR1 SGDLS, CDR2 YYNGEE. CDR3 length: 14 amino acids. Complete variable domain (other parts from reference TRBV9 and TRBJ2-1): DSGVTQTPKHLITATGQRVTLRCSPRSGDLSVYWYQQSLDQGLQFLIQYYNGEERAKGNILERFSAQQFPDLHSELNLSSLELGDSALYFCASSGGIPTMRQFFGPGTRLTVL.

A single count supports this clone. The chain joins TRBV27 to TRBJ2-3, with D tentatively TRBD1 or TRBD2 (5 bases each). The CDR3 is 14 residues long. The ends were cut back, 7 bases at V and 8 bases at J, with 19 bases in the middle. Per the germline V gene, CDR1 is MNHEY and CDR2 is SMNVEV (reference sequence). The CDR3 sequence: CASKGLGGRITQYF. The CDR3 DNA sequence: TGTGCCAGCAAGGGGTTAGGAGGCCGGATTACGCAGTATTTT.

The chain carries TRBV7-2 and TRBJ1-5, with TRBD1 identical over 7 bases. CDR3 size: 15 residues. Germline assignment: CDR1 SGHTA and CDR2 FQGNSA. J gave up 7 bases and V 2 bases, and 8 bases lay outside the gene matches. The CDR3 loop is CASSLTGVAAQPQHF. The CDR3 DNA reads TGTGCCAGCAGCTTAACAGGGGTAGCGGCGCAGCCCCAGCATTTT. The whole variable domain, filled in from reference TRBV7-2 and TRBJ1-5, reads GAGVSQSPSNKVTEKGKDVELRCDPISGHTALYWYRQSLGQGLEFLIYFQGNSAPDKSGLPSDRFSAERTGGSVSTLTIQRTQQEDSAVYLCASSLTGVAAQPQHFGDGTRLSIL.

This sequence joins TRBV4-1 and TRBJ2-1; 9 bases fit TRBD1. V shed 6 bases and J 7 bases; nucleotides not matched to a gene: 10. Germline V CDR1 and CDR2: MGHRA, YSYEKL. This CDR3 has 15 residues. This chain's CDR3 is CASRQQGAQGNEQFF. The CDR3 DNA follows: TGCGCCAGCAGACAACAGGGGGCGCAGGGGAATGAGCAGTTCTTC.

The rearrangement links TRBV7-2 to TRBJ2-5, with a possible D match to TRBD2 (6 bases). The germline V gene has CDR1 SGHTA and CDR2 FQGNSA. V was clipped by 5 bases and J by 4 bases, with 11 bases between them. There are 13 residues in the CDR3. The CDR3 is CASSPPGGETQYF. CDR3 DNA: TGTGCCAGCAGCCCTCCCGGGGGAGAGACCCAGTACTTC.

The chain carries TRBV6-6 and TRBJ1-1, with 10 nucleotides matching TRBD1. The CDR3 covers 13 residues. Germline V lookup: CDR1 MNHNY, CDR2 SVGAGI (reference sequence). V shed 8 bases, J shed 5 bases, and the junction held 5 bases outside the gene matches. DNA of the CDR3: TGTGCCAGCCCAGGGACAGGGGTTACTGAAGCTTTCTTT. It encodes CASPGTGVTEAFF.

CDR3 amino acids: CAWNELGPGELFF. The CDR3 bases are TGTGCCTGGAATGAACTGGGCCCCGGGGAGCTGTTTTTT. The chain couples TRBV30 to TRBJ2-2; no clear D gene. Germline V gene lookup returns CDR1 GTSNPN and CDR2 SVGIG (reference sequence). Trimming stripped 4 bases from V and 6 bases from J, with 12 bases between. CDR3 length: 13 amino acids.

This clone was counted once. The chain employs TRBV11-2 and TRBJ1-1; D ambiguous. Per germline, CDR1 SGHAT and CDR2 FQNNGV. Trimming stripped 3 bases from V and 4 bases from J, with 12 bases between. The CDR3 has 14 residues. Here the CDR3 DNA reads TGTGCCAGCAGCTTCTTTAGGGAGGGCACTGAAGCTTTCTTT. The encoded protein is CASSFFREGTEAFF.

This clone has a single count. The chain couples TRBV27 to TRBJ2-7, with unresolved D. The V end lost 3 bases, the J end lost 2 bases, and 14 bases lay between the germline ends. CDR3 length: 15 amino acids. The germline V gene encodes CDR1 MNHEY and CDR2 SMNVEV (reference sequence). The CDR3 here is CASSLLGIATYEQYF. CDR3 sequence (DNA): TGTGCCAGCAGTTTGCTAGGGATTGCAACCTACGAGCAGTACTTC.

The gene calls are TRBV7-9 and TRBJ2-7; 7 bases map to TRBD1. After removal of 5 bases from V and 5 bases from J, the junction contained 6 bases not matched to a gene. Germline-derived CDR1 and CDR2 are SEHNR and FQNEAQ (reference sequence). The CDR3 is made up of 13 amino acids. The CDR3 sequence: CASSPGQPNEQYF. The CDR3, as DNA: TGTGCCAGCAGCCCGGGACAGCCCAACGAGCAGTACTTC.

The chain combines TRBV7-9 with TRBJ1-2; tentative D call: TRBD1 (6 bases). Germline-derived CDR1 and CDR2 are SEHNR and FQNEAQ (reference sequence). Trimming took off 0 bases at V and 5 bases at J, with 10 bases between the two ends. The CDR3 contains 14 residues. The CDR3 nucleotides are TGTGCCAGCAGCTTAGCTCGGGACAAGTATGGCTACACCTTC. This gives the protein CASSLARDKYGYTF.

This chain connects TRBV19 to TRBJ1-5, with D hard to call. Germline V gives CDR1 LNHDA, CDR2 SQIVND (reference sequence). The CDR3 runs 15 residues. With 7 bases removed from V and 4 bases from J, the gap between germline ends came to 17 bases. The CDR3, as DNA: TGTGCCAGTAAACCCTCGCGGAGGGCGAATCAGCCCCAGCATTTT. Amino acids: CASKPSRRANQPQHF.

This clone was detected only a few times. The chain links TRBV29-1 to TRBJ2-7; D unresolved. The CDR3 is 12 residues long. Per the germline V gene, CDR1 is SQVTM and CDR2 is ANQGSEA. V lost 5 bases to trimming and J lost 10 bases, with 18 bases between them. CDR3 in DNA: TGCAGCGTTCCAGGCCCCGGTTCGGTCCAGTACTTC. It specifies CSVPGPGSVQYF.

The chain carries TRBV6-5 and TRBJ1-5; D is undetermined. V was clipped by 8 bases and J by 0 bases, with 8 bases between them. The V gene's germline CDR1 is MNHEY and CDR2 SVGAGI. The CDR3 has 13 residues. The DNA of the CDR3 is TGTGCCAGCGGGGAATATAGCAATCAGCCCCAGCATTTT. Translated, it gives CASGEYSNQPQHF.

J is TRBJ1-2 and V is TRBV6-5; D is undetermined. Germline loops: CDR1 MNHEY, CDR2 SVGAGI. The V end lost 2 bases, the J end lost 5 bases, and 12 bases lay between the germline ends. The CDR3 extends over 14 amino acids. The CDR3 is CASSYAGPAYGYTF. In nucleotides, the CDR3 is TGTGCCAGCAGTTACGCAGGCCCAGCATATGGCTACACCTTC.

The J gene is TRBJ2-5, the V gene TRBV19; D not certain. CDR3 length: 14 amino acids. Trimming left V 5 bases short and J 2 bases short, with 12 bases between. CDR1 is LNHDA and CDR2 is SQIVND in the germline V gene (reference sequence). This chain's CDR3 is CASSPRQVQETQYF. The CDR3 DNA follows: TGTGCCAGTAGTCCGCGACAAGTTCAAGAGACCCAGTACTTC.

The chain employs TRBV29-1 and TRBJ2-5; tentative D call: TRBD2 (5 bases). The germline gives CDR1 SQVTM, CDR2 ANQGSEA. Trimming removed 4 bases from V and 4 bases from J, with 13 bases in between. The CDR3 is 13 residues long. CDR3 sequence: CSVVGGSRETQYF. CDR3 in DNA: TGCAGCGTTGTTGGTGGGAGTCGAGAGACCCAGTACTTC.

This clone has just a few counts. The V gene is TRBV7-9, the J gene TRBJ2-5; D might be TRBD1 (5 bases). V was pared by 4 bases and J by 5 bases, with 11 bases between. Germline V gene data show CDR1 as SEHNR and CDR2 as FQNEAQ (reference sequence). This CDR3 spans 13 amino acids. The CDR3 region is CASSSGWAETQYF. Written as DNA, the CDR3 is TGTGCCAGCAGCTCAGGGTGGGCTGAGACCCAGTACTTC.

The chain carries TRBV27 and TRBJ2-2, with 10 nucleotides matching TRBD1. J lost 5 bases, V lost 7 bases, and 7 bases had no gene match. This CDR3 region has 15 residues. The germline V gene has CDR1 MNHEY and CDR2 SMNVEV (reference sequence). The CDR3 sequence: CASTKPGQGTGELFF. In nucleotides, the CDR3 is TGTGCCAGCACCAAACCGGGACAGGGGACCGGGGAGCTGTTTTTT.

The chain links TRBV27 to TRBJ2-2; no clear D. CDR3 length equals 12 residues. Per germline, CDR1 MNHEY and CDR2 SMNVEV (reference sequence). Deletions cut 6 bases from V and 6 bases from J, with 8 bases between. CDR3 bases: TGTGCCAGCAGAGGAGTCGCCGGGGAGCTGTTTTTT. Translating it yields CASRGVAGELFF.